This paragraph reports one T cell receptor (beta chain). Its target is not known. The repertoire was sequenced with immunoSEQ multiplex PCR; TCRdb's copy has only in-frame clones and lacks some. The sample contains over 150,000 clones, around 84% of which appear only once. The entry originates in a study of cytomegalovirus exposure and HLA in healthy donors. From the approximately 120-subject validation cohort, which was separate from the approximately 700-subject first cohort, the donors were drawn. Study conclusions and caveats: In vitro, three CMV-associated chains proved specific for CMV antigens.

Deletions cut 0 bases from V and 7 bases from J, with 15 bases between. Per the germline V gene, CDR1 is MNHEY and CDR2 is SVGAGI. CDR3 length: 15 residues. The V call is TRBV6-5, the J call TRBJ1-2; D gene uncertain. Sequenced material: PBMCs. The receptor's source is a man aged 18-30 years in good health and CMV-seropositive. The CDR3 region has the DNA TGTGCCAGCAGTTACTCGAGGGTCTCCGCGGCTGGCTACACCTTC. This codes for CASSYSRVSAAGYTF.